This T cell receptor beta chain was identified during a study of blood T cell repertoires in COVID-19. The table came from immunoSEQ multiplex PCR; TCRdb's copy has only in-frame clones and leaves some out. The sample has about 220,000 clones, approximately 90% seen once. The CDR3 spans 15 residues. Trimming stripped 4 bases from V and 2 bases from J, with 17 bases between. The germline CDR1 and CDR2 sequences are GTSNPN and SVGIG (reference sequence). The chain carries TRBV30 and TRBJ1-2; the D is unclear. The sequencing input was PBMCs or T cells enriched from blood (not recorded which). The clonotype comes from a middle-aged woman with acute COVID-19. This CDR3 reads CAWMDEGPANYGYTF. In DNA, the CDR3 is TGTGCCTGGATGGATGAGGGCCCCGCCAACTATGGCTACACCTTC.